Listed below are T cell receptor beta chains from one sample, sequenced in a study of shared clonotypes between healthy human individuals. The data were produced by immunoSEQ multiplex PCR, yet TCRdb's version contains in-frame clones alone and is incomplete. The table lists about 1.1 million clones, approximately 75% of them singletons. Input material: memory CD4+ T cells from PBMCs. Every receptor here comes from a man between 18 and 29 years old in good health. Some clones in this sample may be carry-over from other donors' samples. Each CDR3 is given with its conserved first and last residue. A D gene is named only where the DNA matches it firmly. Rows give clone size only sometimes, using once, few, many, or a class for an expanded clone.

j_call: TRBJ2-3
d_call: TRBD2
clone_size: -
v_call: TRBV27
cdr3_nt: TGTGCCAGCAGTGGTATTGGCGGGGGACGCACAGATACGCAGTATTTT
cdr3_aa: CASSGIGGGRTDTQYF

j_call: TRBJ2-7
d_call: -
clone_size: -
v_call: TRBV5-1
cdr3_nt: TGCGCCAGCAGCTTGGCGGGGTCCCCCTACGAGCAGTACTTC
cdr3_aa: CASSLAGSPYEQYF

j_call: TRBJ2-1
d_call: TRBD2
clone_size: -
v_call: TRBV5-4
cdr3_nt: TGTGCCAGCAGCTCTAGGGTAGCGGGGTACAATGAGCAGTTCTTC
cdr3_aa: CASSSRVAGYNEQFF

j_call: TRBJ2-5
d_call: TRBD2
clone_size: -
v_call: TRBV5-1
cdr3_nt: TGCGCCAGCAGCTTACTAGCGGGAGTCGAGACCCAGTACTTC
cdr3_aa: CASSLLAGVETQYF

j_call: TRBJ2-3
d_call: -
clone_size: once
v_call: TRBV5-1
cdr3_nt: TGCGCCAGCGGAAATGTGGGGCCCGGGGCAGATACGCAGTATTTT
cdr3_aa: CASGNVGPGADTQYF

j_call: TRBJ2-7
d_call: TRBD2
clone_size: -
v_call: TRBV6-5
cdr3_nt: TGTGCCAGCAGAAGCGGGAGCTGGGAGCAGTACTTC
cdr3_aa: CASRSGSWEQYF

j_call: TRBJ2-7
d_call: TRBD2
clone_size: -
v_call: TRBV7-2
cdr3_nt: TGTGCCAGCAGCAGGAAGACTAGCGGGGGAAGTTCCTACGAGCAGTACTTC
cdr3_aa: CASSRKTSGGSSYEQYF

j_call: TRBJ1-2
d_call: -
clone_size: -
v_call: TRBV10-3
cdr3_nt: TGTGCCATCAGTGAGTCGGGGCGGGATGGCTACACCTTC
cdr3_aa: CAISESGRDGYTF

j_call: TRBJ2-7
d_call: -
clone_size: -
v_call: TRBV1
cdr3_nt: TGCACCAGCAGCCAAGATAGGGCTAGCGGGAGAGCAGACCACGAGCAGTACTTC
cdr3_aa: CTSSQDRASGRADHEQYF

j_call: TRBJ2-3
d_call: -
clone_size: -
v_call: TRBV7-3
cdr3_nt: TGTGCCAGCAGCCTATCCGGGGCCCCAGATACGCAGTATTTT
cdr3_aa: CASSLSGAPDTQYF

j_call: TRBJ1-1
d_call: TRBD1
clone_size: -
v_call: TRBV5-4
cdr3_nt: TGTGCCAGCAGCCGACAGGGGGGATGGACTGAAGCTTTCTTT
cdr3_aa: CASSRQGGWTEAFF

j_call: TRBJ1-1
d_call: TRBD1
clone_size: few
v_call: TRBV28
cdr3_nt: TGTGCCAGCAGTTTGGGCGGACAGGGGGGTGAAGCTTTCTTT
cdr3_aa: CASSLGGQGGEAFF

j_call: TRBJ2-1
d_call: -
clone_size: -
v_call: TRBV7-2
cdr3_nt: TGTGCCAGCAGCTTTACCGGTGAGCAGTTCTTC
cdr3_aa: CASSFTGEQFF

j_call: TRBJ2-2
d_call: -
clone_size: -
v_call: TRBV21-1
cdr3_nt: TGTGCCAGCAGCAGCTCACGGACAGCGAACACCGGGGAGCTGTTTTTT
cdr3_aa: CASSSSRTANTGELFF

j_call: TRBJ2-7
d_call: TRBD2
clone_size: -
v_call: TRBV5-1
cdr3_nt: TGCGCCAGCAGCTTGGAGGGGACTAGCGGATACTACGAGCAGTACTTC
cdr3_aa: CASSLEGTSGYYEQYF

j_call: TRBJ2-1
d_call: TRBD2
clone_size: -
v_call: TRBV7-9
cdr3_nt: TGTGCCAGCAGCTATAGCGGGAGTAACAATGAGCAGTTCTTC
cdr3_aa: CASSYSGSNNEQFF

j_call: TRBJ2-6
d_call: TRBD2
clone_size: -
v_call: TRBV19
cdr3_nt: TGTGCCAGTAGTTTGACTAGCGGGGCCCTCTCTGGGGCCAACGTCCTGACTTTC
cdr3_aa: CASSLTSGALSGANVLTF

j_call: TRBJ2-4
d_call: TRBD1
clone_size: -
v_call: TRBV28
cdr3_nt: TGTGCCAGCAGAGACAGGGGAGCCAAAAACATTCAGTACTTC
cdr3_aa: CASRDRGAKNIQYF

j_call: TRBJ2-5
d_call: TRBD2
clone_size: -
v_call: TRBV9
cdr3_nt: TGTGCCAGCAGCGTAGGCGGGGGGACCGAGACCCAGTACTTC
cdr3_aa: CASSVGGGTETQYF

j_call: TRBJ2-2
d_call: TRBD2
clone_size: once
v_call: TRBV7-3
cdr3_nt: TGTGCCAGCAGCTACACGGGACTAGCGGGGACAAACACCGGGGAGCTGTTTTTT
cdr3_aa: CASSYTGLAGTNTGELFF

j_call: TRBJ2-7
d_call: -
clone_size: -
v_call: TRBV2
cdr3_nt: TGTGCCAGCTCTCGAGCCTACGAGCAGTACTTC
cdr3_aa: CASSRAYEQYF

j_call: TRBJ2-7
d_call: TRBD2
clone_size: -
v_call: TRBV5-1
cdr3_nt: TGCGCCAGCAGCTTGGCTAGCGGGAACGAGCAGTACTTC
cdr3_aa: CASSLASGNEQYF

j_call: TRBJ2-1
d_call: -
clone_size: once
v_call: TRBV5-1
cdr3_nt: TGCGCCAGCAGCTTGGTTGGAACTAGCCGAGTCAATGAGCAGTTCTTC
cdr3_aa: CASSLVGTSRVNEQFF

j_call: TRBJ1-3
d_call: -
clone_size: -
v_call: TRBV30
cdr3_nt: TGTGCCTGGAGTGTTTCCAACGGAAACACCATATATTTT
cdr3_aa: CAWSVSNGNTIYF